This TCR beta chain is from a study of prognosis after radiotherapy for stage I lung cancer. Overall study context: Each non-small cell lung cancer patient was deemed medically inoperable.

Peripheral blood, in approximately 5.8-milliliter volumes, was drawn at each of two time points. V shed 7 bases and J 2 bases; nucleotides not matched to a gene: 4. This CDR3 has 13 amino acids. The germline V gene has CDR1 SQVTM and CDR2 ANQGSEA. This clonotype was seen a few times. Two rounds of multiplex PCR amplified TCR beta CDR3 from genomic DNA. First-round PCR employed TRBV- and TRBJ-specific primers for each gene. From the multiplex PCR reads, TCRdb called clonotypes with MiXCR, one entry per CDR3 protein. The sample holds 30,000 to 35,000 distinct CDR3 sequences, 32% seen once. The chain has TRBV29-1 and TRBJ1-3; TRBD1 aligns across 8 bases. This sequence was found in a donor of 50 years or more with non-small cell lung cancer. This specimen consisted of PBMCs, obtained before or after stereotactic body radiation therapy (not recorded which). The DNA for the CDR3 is TGCAGCGCTATGACAGGGGCTGGAAACACCATATATTTT. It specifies CSAMTGAGNTIYF. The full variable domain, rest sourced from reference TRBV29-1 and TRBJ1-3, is SAVISQKPSRDICQRGTSLTIQCQVDSQVTMMFWYRQQPGQSLTLIATANQGSEATYESGFVIDKFPISRPNLTFSTLTVSNMSPEDSSIYLCSAMTGAGNTIYFGEGSWLTVV.